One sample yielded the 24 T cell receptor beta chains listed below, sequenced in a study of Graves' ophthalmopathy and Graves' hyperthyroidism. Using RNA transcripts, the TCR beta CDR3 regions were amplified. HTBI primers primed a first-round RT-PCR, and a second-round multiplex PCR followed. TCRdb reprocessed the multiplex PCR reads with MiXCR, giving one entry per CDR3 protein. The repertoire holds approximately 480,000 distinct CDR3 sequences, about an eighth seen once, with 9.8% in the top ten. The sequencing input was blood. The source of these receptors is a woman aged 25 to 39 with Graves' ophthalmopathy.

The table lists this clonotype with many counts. The CDR3 region is CASSLFGSGNQPQHF. In DNA, the CDR3 is TGTGCCAGCAGTTTATTTGGGTCAGGCAATCAGCCCCAGCATTTT. The chain joins TRBV27 to TRBJ1-5; D uncertain. This CDR3 spans 15 amino acids. Trimming left V 1 base short and J 2 bases short, with 9 bases between. Germline V gene sequence: CDR1 MNHEY, CDR2 SMNVEV (reference sequence).

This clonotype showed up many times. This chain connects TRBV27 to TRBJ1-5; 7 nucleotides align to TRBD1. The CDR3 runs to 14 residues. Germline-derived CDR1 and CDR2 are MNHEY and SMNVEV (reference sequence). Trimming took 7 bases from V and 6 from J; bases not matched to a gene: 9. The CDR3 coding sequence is TGTGCCAGCACCGACAGGGCCGGAGGTCAGCCCCAGCATTTT. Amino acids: CASTDRAGGQPQHF.

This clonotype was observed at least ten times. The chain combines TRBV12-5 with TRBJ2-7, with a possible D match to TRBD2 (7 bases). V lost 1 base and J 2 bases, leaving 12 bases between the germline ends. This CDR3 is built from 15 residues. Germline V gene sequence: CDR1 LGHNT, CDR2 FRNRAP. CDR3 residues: CASGLDAGAAYEQYF. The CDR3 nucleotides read TGTGCTAGTGGTTTGGACGCGGGGGCCGCCTACGAGCAGTACTTC.

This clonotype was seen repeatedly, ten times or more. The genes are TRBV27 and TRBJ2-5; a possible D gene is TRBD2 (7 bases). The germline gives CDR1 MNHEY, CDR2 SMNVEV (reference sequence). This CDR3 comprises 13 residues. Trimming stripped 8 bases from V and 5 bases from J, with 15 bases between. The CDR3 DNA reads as TGTGCCAGCCGCGGGGGCGTGCGGGAGACCCAGTACTTC. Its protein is CASRGGVRETQYF.

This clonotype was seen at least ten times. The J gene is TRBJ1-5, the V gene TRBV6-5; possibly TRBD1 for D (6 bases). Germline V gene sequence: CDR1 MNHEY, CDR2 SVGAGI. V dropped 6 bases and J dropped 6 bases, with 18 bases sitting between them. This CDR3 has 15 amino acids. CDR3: CASSHSGVVAQPQHF. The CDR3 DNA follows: TGTGCCAGCAGCCACTCAGGGGTCGTAGCTCAGCCCCAGCATTTT.

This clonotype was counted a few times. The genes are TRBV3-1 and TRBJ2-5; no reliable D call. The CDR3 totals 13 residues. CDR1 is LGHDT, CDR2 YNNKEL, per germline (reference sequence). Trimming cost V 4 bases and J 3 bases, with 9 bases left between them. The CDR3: CASSPESEETQYF. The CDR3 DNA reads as TGTGCCAGCAGCCCAGAATCTGAAGAGACCCAGTACTTC.

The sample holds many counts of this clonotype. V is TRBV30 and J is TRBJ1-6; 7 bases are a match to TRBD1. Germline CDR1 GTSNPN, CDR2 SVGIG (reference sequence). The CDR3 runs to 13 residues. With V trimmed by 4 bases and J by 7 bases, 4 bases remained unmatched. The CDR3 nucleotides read TGTGCCTGGACCCGGACAGGAAATTCACCCCTCCACTTT. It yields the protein CAWTRTGNSPLHF.

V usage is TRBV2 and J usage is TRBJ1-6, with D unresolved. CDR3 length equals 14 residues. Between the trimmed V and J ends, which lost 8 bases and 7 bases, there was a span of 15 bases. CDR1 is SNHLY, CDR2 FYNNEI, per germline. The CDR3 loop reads CASRVSNLNSPLHF. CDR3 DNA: TGTGCCAGCCGGGTCAGCAATCTCAATTCACCCCTCCACTTT.

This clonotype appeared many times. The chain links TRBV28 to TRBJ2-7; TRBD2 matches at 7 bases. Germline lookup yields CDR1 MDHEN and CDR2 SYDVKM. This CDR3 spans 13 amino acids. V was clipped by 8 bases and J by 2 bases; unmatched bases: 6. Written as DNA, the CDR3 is TGTGCCAGCGTCGCGGGAGCGACCTACGAGCAGTACTTC. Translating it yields CASVAGATYEQYF.

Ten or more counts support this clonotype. The CDR3 DNA sequence: TGTGCCAGCAGTGAGGACAGGGGGGACACTGAAGCTTTCTTT. Translation: CASSEDRGDTEAFF. The J gene is TRBJ1-1, the V gene TRBV6-1; TRBD1 aligns across 10 bases. J was trimmed by 3 bases and V by 3 bases; bases with no gene match: 1. CDR3 size: 14 residues. CDR1 and CDR2 from the germline V gene are MNHNS and SASEGT.

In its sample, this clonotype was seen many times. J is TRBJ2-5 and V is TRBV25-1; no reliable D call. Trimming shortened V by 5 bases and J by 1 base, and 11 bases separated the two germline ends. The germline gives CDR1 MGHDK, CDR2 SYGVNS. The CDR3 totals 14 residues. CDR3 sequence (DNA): TGTGCCAGCAGTAATACAGCCATCCAAGAGACCCAGTACTTC. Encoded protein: CASSNTAIQETQYF.

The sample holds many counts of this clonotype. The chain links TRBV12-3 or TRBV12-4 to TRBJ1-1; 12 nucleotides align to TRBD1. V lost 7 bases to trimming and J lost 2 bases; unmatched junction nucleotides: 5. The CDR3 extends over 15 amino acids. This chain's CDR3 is CASTLGQGANTEAFF. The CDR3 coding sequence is TGTGCCAGCACCCTGGGACAGGGGGCCAACACTGAAGCTTTCTTT.

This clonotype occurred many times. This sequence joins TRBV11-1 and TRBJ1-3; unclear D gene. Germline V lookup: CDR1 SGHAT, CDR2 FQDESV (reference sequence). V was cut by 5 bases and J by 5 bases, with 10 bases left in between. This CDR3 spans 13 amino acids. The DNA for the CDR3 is TGTGCCAGCAGCCCGGACCGGCGAAACACCATATATTTT. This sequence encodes CASSPDRRNTIYF. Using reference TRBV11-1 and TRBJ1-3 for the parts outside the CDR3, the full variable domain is EAEVAQSPRYKITEKSQAVAFWCDPISGHATLYWYRQILGQGPELLVQFQDESVVDDSQLPKDRFSAERLKGVDSTLKIQPAELGDSAMYLCASSPDRRNTIYFGEGSWLTVV.

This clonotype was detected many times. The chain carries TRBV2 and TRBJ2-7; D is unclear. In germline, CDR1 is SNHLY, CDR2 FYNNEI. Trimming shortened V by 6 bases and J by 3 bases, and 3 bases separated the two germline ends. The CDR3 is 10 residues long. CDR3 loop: CASRVYEQYF. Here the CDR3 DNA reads TGTGCCAGCAGGGTCTACGAGCAGTACTTC.

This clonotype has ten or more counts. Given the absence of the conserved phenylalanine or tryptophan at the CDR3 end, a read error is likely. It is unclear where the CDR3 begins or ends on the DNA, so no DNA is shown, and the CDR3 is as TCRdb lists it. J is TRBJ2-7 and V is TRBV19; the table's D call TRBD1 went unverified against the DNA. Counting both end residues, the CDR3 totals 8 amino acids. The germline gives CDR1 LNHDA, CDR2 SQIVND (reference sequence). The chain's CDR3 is CATGQGLN.

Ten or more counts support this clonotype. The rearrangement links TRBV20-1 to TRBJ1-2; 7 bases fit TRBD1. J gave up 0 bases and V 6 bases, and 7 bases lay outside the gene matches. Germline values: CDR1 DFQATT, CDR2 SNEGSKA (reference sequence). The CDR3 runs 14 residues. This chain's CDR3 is CSALRTGANYGYTF. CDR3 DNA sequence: TGCAGTGCCCTACGGACAGGCGCTAACTATGGCTACACCTTC.

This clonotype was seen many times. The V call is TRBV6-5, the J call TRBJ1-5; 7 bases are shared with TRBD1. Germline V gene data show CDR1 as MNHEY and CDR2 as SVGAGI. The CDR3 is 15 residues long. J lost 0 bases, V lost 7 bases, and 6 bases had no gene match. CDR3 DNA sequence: TGTGCCAGCAATTCACAGGGGATTAGCAATCAGCCCCAGCATTTT. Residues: CASNSQGISNQPQHF.

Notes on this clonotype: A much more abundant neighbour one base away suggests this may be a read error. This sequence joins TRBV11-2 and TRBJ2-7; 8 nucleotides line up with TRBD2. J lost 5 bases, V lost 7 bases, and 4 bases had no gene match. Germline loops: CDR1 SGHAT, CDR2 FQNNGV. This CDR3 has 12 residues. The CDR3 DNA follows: TGTGCCAGCACGGGGGGGTACAACGAGCAGTACTTC. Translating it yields CASTGGYNEQYF.

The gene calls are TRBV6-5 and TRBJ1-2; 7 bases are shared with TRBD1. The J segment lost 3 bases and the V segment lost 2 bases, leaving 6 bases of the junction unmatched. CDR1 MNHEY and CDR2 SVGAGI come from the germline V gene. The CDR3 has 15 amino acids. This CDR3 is CASSYGVGGDYGYTF. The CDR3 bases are TGTGCCAGCAGTTACGGGGTAGGGGGCGACTATGGCTACACCTTC.

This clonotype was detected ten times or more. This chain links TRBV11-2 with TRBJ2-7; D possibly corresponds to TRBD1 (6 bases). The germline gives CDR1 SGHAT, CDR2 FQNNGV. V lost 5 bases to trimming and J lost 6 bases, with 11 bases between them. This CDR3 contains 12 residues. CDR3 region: CASSHTGTEQYF. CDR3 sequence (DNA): TGTGCCAGCAGCCACACAGGGACCGAGCAGTACTTC.

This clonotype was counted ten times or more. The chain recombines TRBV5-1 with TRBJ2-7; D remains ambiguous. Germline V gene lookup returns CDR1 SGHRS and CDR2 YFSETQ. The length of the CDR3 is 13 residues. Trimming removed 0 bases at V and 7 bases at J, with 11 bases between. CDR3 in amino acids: CASSLDRVREQYF. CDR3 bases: TGCGCCAGCAGCTTGGATAGGGTACGGGAGCAGTACTTC. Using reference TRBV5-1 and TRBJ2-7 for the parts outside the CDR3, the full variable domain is KAGVTQTPRYLIKTRGQQVTLSCSPISGHRSVSWYQQTPGQGLQFLFEYFSETQRNKGNFPGRFSGRQFSNSRSEMNVSTLELGDSALYLCASSLDRVREQYFGPGTRLTVT.

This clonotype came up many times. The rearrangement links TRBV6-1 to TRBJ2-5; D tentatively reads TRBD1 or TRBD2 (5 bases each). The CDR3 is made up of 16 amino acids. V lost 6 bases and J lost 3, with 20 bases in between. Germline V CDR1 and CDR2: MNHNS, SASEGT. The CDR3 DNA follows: TGTGCCAGCAGGGGGGTCACGGATATCTTAGAAGAGACCCAGTACTTC. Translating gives CASRGVTDILEETQYF.

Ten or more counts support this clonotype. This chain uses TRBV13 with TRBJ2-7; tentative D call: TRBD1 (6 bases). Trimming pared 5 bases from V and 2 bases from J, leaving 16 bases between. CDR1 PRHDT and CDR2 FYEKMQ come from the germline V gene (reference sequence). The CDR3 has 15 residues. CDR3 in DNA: TGTGCCAGCAGCCCCCCCTCCACAGGGACCTACGAGCAGTACTTC. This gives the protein CASSPPSTGTYEQYF.

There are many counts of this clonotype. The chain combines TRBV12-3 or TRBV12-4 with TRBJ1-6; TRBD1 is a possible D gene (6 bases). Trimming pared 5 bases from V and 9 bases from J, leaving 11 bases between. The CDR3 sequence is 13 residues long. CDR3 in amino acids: CASSPSGVSPLHF. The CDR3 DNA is TGTGCCAGCAGTCCATCAGGGGTTTCACCCCTCCACTTT.